Only one count was recorded for the clone carrying this TCR beta chain. In the study's own analysis: Cell counts per sample came from amplifying reference gene primers. Libraries were prepared by immunoSEQ multiplex PCR; TCRdb keeps only in-frame clonotypes and omits some of them. V and J calls and clone size follow that table, whereas D and trimming were derived from the DNA. The sample gives more than 95,000 clones, roughly 88% of which show up once; approximately 8% is in the top ten. J was trimmed by 5 bases and V by 4 bases; bases with no gene match: 9. CDR1 is SGHRS, CDR2 YFSETQ, per germline. The CDR3 sequence is 16 residues long. This sample is drawn from a study of blood T cell repertoires in COVID-19. The wider study: The samples span acute and convalescent COVID-19 from the United States, Italy and Spain. From T cells, B-cell-depleted T cells, or PBMCs came the material, which was cDNA or gDNA.

The chain employs TRBV5-1 and TRBJ2-2; 9 bases map to TRBD2. This TCR derives from a man aged 50 to 60 with acute or convalescent COVID-19. Sequenced input: peripheral blood. The CDR3 DNA sequence: TGCGCCAGCAGCAGAGTAGCGGGAGTCCCAACCGGGGAGCTGTTTTTT. As protein: CASSRVAGVPTGELFF.